These 20 T cell receptor beta chains came from one sample sequenced in a study of cytomegalovirus exposure and HLA in healthy donors. TCRdb keeps only in-frame clones here, not all; method: immunoSEQ multiplex PCR. The table lists approximately 150,000 clones, approximately 84% of them singletons, with about a tenth in the top ten. Input material: PBMCs. These receptors came from a man aged 30 to 45 in good health and CMV-seropositive.

Details on this clone: Other DNA sequences from this sample encode an identical CDR3 as well. The CDR3, as DNA: TGTGCCAGCTCACCACCGACTAGCGGATCCTACGAGCAGTACTTC. Translating gives CASSPPTSGSYEQYF. The V call is TRBV18, the J call TRBJ2-7; 9 nucleotides align to TRBD2. The CDR3 runs to 15 residues. Unmatched junction bases numbered 1, after V lost 0 bases and J lost 1 base. CDR1 is KGHSH and CDR2 is LQKENI in the germline V gene.

The rearrangement links TRBV28 to TRBJ1-1; 8 bases are a match to TRBD1. With V trimmed by 3 bases and J by 4 bases, 7 bases remained unmatched. Germline CDR1 MDHEN, CDR2 SYDVKM. This CDR3 is 15 amino acids long. The CDR3 nucleotides read TGTGCCAGCAGTTTGCCAGGGGGCAAGGTCACTGAAGCTTTCTTT. Residues: CASSLPGGKVTEAFF.

This rearrangement joins TRBV6-5 to TRBJ2-5; TRBD2 aligns across 7 bases. CDR3 size: 14 residues. Germline V gives CDR1 MNHEY, CDR2 SVGAGI. With 5 bases clipped from V and 4 bases from J, the junction kept 7 bases outside the gene matches. The CDR3 region has the DNA TGTGCCAGCAGTAAACCTAGCGGAGCAGAGACCCAGTACTTC. Translated, it gives CASSKPSGAETQYF.

V usage is TRBV20-1 and J usage is TRBJ1-5; no reliable D call. Germline V lookup: CDR1 DFQATT, CDR2 SNEGSKA (reference sequence). V lost 2 bases to trimming and J lost 11 bases, with 10 bases between them. CDR3 length equals 11 residues. The CDR3 DNA follows: TGCAGTGCTAGACGGAATCGGGCCCAGCATTTT. Protein: CSARRNRAQHF.

This clone was observed a handful of times. Because the CDR3's place on the DNA is in doubt, the DNA is left out and the CDR3 is given as listed by TCRdb. V and J are TRBV6-5 and TRBJ2-3; the table's D call TRBD1 went unverified against the DNA. Per germline, CDR1 MNHEY and CDR2 SVGAGI. The CDR3 extends over 13 residues, inclusive of both ends. The CDR3: CASSVAPGTAEGF.

In DNA, the CDR3 is TGTGCCAGCAGCCAAGATCGTGGACTAGCGGGGTTTCTCTCCTACAATGAGCAGTTCTTC. Amino acids: CASSQDRGLAGFLSYNEQFF. The chain uses TRBV14 and TRBJ2-1; 12 positions match TRBD2. The CDR3 sequence is 20 residues long. The V gene's germline CDR1 is SGHDN and CDR2 FVKESK. V lost 0 bases, J lost 0 bases, and 9 bases stayed unmatched. The full variable domain, with the rest looked up from reference TRBV14 and TRBJ2-1, is EAGVTQFPSHSVIEKGQTVTLRCDPISGHDNLYWYRRVMGKEIKFLLHFVKESKQDESGMPNNRFLAERTGGTYSTLKVQPAELEDSGVYFCASSQDRGLAGFLSYNEQFFGPGTRLTVL.

This clone was seen only a few times. The CDR3 region is CASSEAAVYGYTF. In DNA form, the CDR3 reads TGTGCCAGCAGTGAGGCGGCAGTCTATGGCTACACCTTC. The V gene is TRBV2, the J gene TRBJ1-2; D gene unclear. The V end was cut by 3 bases, the J end by 4 bases, with 9 bases between. Per germline, CDR1 SNHLY and CDR2 FYNNEI. The CDR3 runs 13 residues.

CDR3 coding DNA: TGCGCCAGCAGCCAATCATCCAGGGTGACTGAAGCTTTCTTT. It is translated as CASSQSSRVTEAFF. V gene TRBV4-3 combines with J gene TRBJ1-1; D may be TRBD1 (5 bases). V lost 2 bases and J lost 5, with 12 bases in between. CDR1 LGHNA and CDR2 YSLEER come from the germline V gene. The CDR3 sequence is 14 residues long.

The gene calls are TRBV27 and TRBJ2-6; 7 nucleotides match TRBD1. The CDR3 runs 16 residues. The V and J ends lost 6 bases and 0 bases, in that order; junction bases with no gene match: 5. Germline assignment: CDR1 MNHEY and CDR2 SMNVEV (reference sequence). The CDR3 here is CASRNRGGSGANVLTF. The CDR3 DNA reads as TGTGCCAGCAGAAACAGGGGCGGCTCTGGGGCCAACGTCCTGACTTTC.

This clone appeared a single time. This chain uses TRBV5-1 with TRBJ2-1; 10 bases are a match to TRBD1. Losses at the gene ends were 4 bases for V and 2 bases for J; bases not matched to a gene: 3. The CDR3 spans 15 residues. Germline lookup yields CDR1 SGHRS and CDR2 YFSETQ. The CDR3: CASSEGQGPYNEQFF. CDR3 nucleotide sequence: TGCGCCAGCAGCGAGGGACAGGGGCCCTACAATGAGCAGTTCTTC.

The gene calls are TRBV27 and TRBJ1-5; a weak D match, TRBD1 (6 bases). This CDR3 is built from 18 residues. The germline gives CDR1 MNHEY, CDR2 SMNVEV (reference sequence). V lost 6 bases and J lost 0, with 21 bases in between. CDR3 coding DNA: TGTGCCAGCAGAAGGCACAGGGCGCATGACAATAGCAATCAGCCCCAGCATTTT. Amino acid sequence: CASRRHRAHDNSNQPQHF.

This clone has a handful of counts. The chain has TRBV7-9 and TRBJ1-5; D might be TRBD1 (6 bases). CDR3 length equals 14 residues. Germline CDR1 reads SEHNR; CDR2 reads FQNEAQ (reference sequence). The V end lost 4 bases, the J end lost 4 bases, and 11 bases lay between the germline ends. The CDR3 DNA is TGTGCCAGCAGCTATGAGGGGGGGAATCAGCCCCAGCATTTT. This sequence encodes CASSYEGGNQPQHF.

This chain joins TRBV28 and TRBJ1-4; TRBD1 aligns across 9 bases. The length of the CDR3 is 15 residues. Per the germline V gene, CDR1 is MDHEN and CDR2 is SYDVKM. The V segment lost 5 bases and the J segment 7 bases; nucleotides outside the gene matches: 8. The CDR3: CASSAGTGLSEKLFF. CDR3 nucleotide sequence: TGTGCCAGCAGTGCCGGGACAGGGCTTAGTGAAAAACTGTTTTTT.

This sequence joins TRBV4-3 and TRBJ1-2, with 7 bases fitting TRBD1. V shed 4 bases, J shed 8 bases, and the junction held 10 bases outside the gene matches. CDR3 size: 14 residues. Per germline, CDR1 LGHNA and CDR2 YSLEER. The chain's CDR3 is CASSPGQAIGGYTF. The CDR3 nucleotides read TGCGCCAGCAGCCCCGGACAGGCCATTGGGGGCTACACCTTC.

This clone was counted between two and nine times. The gene calls are TRBV29-1 and TRBJ2-5; TRBD2 matches 11 bases. The CDR3 consists of 13 residues. V was clipped by 6 bases and J by 5 bases; unmatched bases: 5. The V gene's germline CDR1 is SQVTM and CDR2 ANQGSEA. This chain's CDR3 is CSVASGGQETQYF. DNA of the CDR3: TGCAGCGTCGCTAGCGGGGGGCAGGAGACCCAGTACTTC. The whole variable domain, remainder taken from reference TRBV29-1 and TRBJ2-5, is SAVISQKPSRDICQRGTSLTIQCQVDSQVTMMFWYRQQPGQSLTLIATANQGSEATYESGFVIDKFPISRPNLTFSTLTVSNMSPEDSSIYLCSVASGGQETQYFGPGTRLLVL.

This clone was counted once. The V and J genes are TRBV5-1 and TRBJ2-1; D possibly corresponds to TRBD2 (5 bases). The CDR3 length is 16 residues. V lost 4 bases, J lost 3 bases, and 17 bases lay in between. The germline V gene has CDR1 SGHRS and CDR2 YFSETQ. CDR3 region: CASSGGLMSLYNEQFF. The CDR3, as DNA: TGCGCCAGCAGCGGAGGTCTAATGAGCCTCTACAATGAGCAGTTCTTC.

The CDR3 DNA reads as TGTGCCAGCAGTTTAGACGGGAATCAGCCCCAGCATTTT. Translation gives CASSLDGNQPQHF. This rearrangement joins TRBV28 to TRBJ1-5, with D unclear. The CDR3 is made up of 13 amino acids. The germline gives CDR1 MDHEN, CDR2 SYDVKM. V lost 2 bases and J 4 bases, leaving 6 bases between the germline ends.

The rearrangement links TRBV4-2 to TRBJ2-2; the D gene is possibly TRBD2 (6 bases). Trimming pared 0 bases from V and 4 bases from J, leaving 12 bases between. Germline V gene sequence: CDR1 LGHNA, CDR2 YNFKEQ. CDR3 length equals 16 residues. CDR3 sequence: CASSQEAGSSTGELFF. CDR3 bases: TGTGCCAGCAGCCAAGAAGCGGGTTCGAGCACCGGGGAGCTGTTTTTT.

The chain links TRBV27 to TRBJ1-2; 10 bases align to TRBD1. In germline, CDR1 is MNHEY, CDR2 SMNVEV (reference sequence). J was trimmed by 1 base and V by 1 base; bases with no gene match: 9. CDR3 size: 18 residues. CDR3 residues: CASSLWGTGVNRNYGYTF. DNA of the CDR3: TGTGCCAGCAGTTTATGGGGGACAGGGGTTAACCGTAACTATGGCTACACCTTC.

The gene calls are TRBV14 and TRBJ2-3, with a tentative D call TRBD2 (5 bases). The length of the CDR3 is 13 residues. Germline V gene lookup returns CDR1 SGHDN and CDR2 FVKESK. Trimming removed 0 bases from V and 10 bases from J, with 11 bases in between. In nucleotides, the CDR3 is TGTGCCAGCAGCCAAGATCTCTCGGGGTCGCAGTATTTT. Its translation is CASSQDLSGSQYF.